This T cell receptor beta chain was captured by sequencing in a study of blood T cell repertoires in COVID-19. On the study more broadly: Samples came from the United States, Italy and Spain, spanning acute and convalescent COVID-19.

Clones were read by immunoSEQ multiplex PCR, and TCRdb kept only the in-frame ones, dropping some. Of roughly 400,000 clones in the sample, around nine tenths are singletons; the top ten hold approximately 1.5%. Those enrolled, adults aged roughly 18 to 100 years, came from 25 or so US areas. The germline V gene has CDR1 MDHEN and CDR2 SYDVKM. V lost 2 bases and J lost 3, with 8 bases in between. CDR3 length: 14 amino acids. The sample taken for sequencing was PBMCs or T cells enriched from blood (not recorded which). The chain combines TRBV28 with TRBJ1-5, with D possibly TRBD1 on 6 matching bases. The clonotype was recovered from a woman between 18 and 29 years old who had been exposed to COVID-19. The CDR3: CASSLNRANQPQHF. CDR3 in DNA: TGTGCCAGCAGTTTAAACAGGGCCAATCAGCCCCAGCATTTT.